These 11 T cell receptor beta chains came from one sample sequenced in a study of identical twins. TCRdb reanalysed the 5' RACE reads using MiXCR and keeps one entry per CDR3 protein. The top ten hold around 13% of the sample, which has roughly 720,000 distinct CDR3 sequences, approximately 18% seen once. These data were also filed under a second study, of T cells expressing NK-cell markers.

Material: PBMCs. Every receptor here comes from a woman under 30 in good health.

This clonotype has only a few counts. V gene TRBV9 combines with J gene TRBJ2-7; TRBD2 matches at 7 bases. The CDR3 extends over 15 amino acids. Trimming at V came to 0 bases and at J to 0 bases, leaving 3 bases not matched to a gene. From germline, CDR1 is SGDLS and CDR2 YYNGEE. The DNA of the CDR3 is TGTGCCAGCAGCGTAGAACCTAGCGGCTCCTACGAGCAGTACTTC. It codes for CASSVEPSGSYEQYF.

The chain links TRBV19 to TRBJ2-1, with 10 bases that match TRBD2. Germline CDR1 is LNHDA and CDR2 is SQIVND (reference sequence). CDR3 size: 16 residues. The ends lost 6 bases at V and 7 bases at J; junction bases unmatched: 12. CDR3 sequence (DNA): TGTGCCAGTAGGACCTTAACTAGCGGGAAGCGAAATGAGCAGTTCTTC. This translates into CASRTLTSGKRNEQFF. The full variable domain, its missing parts supplied by reference TRBV19 and TRBJ2-1, is DGGITQSPKYLFRKEGQNVTLSCEQNLNHDAMYWYRQDPGQGLRLIYYSQIVNDFQKGDIAEGYSVSREKKESFPLTVTSAQKNPTAFYLCASRTLTSGKRNEQFFGPGTRLTVL.

This clonotype was found a few times. The chain is built from TRBV6-1 and TRBJ2-1; no definite D call. The V and J ends lost 7 bases and 0 bases respectively, with 7 bases between them. CDR1 and CDR2 from the germline V gene are MNHNS and SASEGT. The CDR3 runs 13 residues. CDR3 nucleotides: TGTGCCAGCATAGAGAGCTCCTACAATGAGCAGTTCTTC. Its protein is CASIESSYNEQFF.

The chain couples TRBV6-2 or TRBV6-3 to TRBJ2-7; 7 nucleotides line up with TRBD1. Germline trimming cut 6 bases from V and 0 bases from J; bases unmatched to any gene: 8. The CDR3 runs to 15 residues. Germline V lookup: CDR1 MNHEY, CDR2 SVGEGT. This chain's CDR3 is CASSIHRGSSYEQYF. Written as DNA, the CDR3 is TGTGCCAGCAGCATCCACAGGGGATCCTCCTACGAGCAGTACTTC.

The chain carries TRBV5-1 and TRBJ1-4, with D possibly being TRBD1 (5 bases). CDR3 length equals 17 residues. V was pared by 2 bases and J by 8 bases, with 22 bases between. Germline lookup yields CDR1 SGHRS and CDR2 YFSETQ. CDR3 sequence (DNA): TGCGCCAGCAGCTTAGTCGTGATCGGGGGAGGGAAAGAAAAACTGTTTTTT. It encodes CASSLVVIGGGKEKLFF.

The chain joins TRBV28 to TRBJ2-7, with D possibly TRBD2 on 5 matching bases. V was trimmed by 1 base and J by 1 base, leaving 14 bases between them. Per the germline V gene, CDR1 is MDHEN and CDR2 is SYDVKM. There are 16 residues in the CDR3. In nucleotides, the CDR3 is TGTGCCAGCAGTTTATCGGTAGCGCTTGCTTCCTACGAGCAGTACTTC. Protein sequence: CASSLSVALASYEQYF.

This clonotype was counted a few times. The chain joins TRBV6-5 to TRBJ2-5; 8 bases are a match to TRBD2. The CDR3 runs to 14 residues. J was trimmed by 5 bases and V by 2 bases; bases with no gene match: 4. Germline values: CDR1 MNHEY, CDR2 SVGAGI. CDR3 sequence: CASSYVGGGETQYF. The DNA for the CDR3 is TGTGCCAGCAGTTACGTGGGCGGGGGGGAGACCCAGTACTTC.

This clonotype was counted many times. V usage is TRBV20-1 and J usage is TRBJ1-6; 7 bases align to TRBD1. Trimming removed 6 bases from V and 7 bases from J; junction bases left unmatched: 9. CDR3 length: 14 residues. CDR1 and CDR2 from the germline V gene are DFQATT and SNEGSKA (reference sequence). Here the CDR3 reads CSARRQGRNSPLHF. The CDR3, as DNA: TGCAGTGCCCGACGACAGGGTAGGAATTCACCCCTCCACTTT.

The CDR3 DNA follows: TGTGCCAGCAGCTGGAGGGAGAGGGCCGGGGAGCTGTTTTTT. Translation: CASSWRERAGELFF. V and J are TRBV7-9 and TRBJ2-2, with D perhaps matching TRBD2 (6 bases). Germline CDR1 reads SEHNR; CDR2 reads FQNEAQ (reference sequence). The CDR3 is 14 amino acids. The V end lost 4 bases, the J end lost 6 bases, and 12 bases lay between the germline ends. Full variable domain (rest looked up from reference TRBV7-9 and TRBJ2-2): DTGVSQNPRHKITKRGQNVTFRCDPISEHNRLYWYRQTLGQGPEFLTYFQNEAQLEKSRLLSDRFSAERPKGSFSTLEIQRTEQGDSAMYLCASSWRERAGELFFGEGSRLTVL.

This chain connects TRBV14 to TRBJ2-1, with D uncertain. This CDR3 region has 16 residues. Germline loops: CDR1 SGHDN, CDR2 FVKESK. V lost 0 bases and J lost 5, with 14 bases in between. The CDR3 is CASSQEPGRKDNEQFF. CDR3 in DNA: TGTGCCAGCAGCCAAGAACCAGGCCGCAAGGACAATGAGCAGTTCTTC.

The CDR3 here is CASSVGLVQETQYF. In DNA, the CDR3 is TGTGCCAGCAGCGTAGGGCTGGTTCAAGAGACCCAGTACTTC. J is TRBJ2-5 and V is TRBV9; D remains ambiguous. The germline V gene encodes CDR1 SGDLS and CDR2 YYNGEE. The CDR3 is 14 residues long. The V end lost 0 bases, the J end lost 2 bases, and 8 bases lay between the germline ends.